This T cell receptor (beta chain) derives from a study of cytomegalovirus exposure and HLA in healthy donors. The PCR had 60 Vbeta and 13 Jbeta primers. Generated by immunoSEQ multiplex PCR, the TCRdb table keeps only in-frame clones and is missing some. The sample shows tens of thousands of clones, 84% of them seen only once. The sequence was obtained from a man aged 65-85 years in good health and CMV-seropositive. The sample taken for sequencing was PBMCs.

CDR3: CASSEHRGKLNGYTF. The DNA of the CDR3 is TGTGCCAGCAGCGAGCACAGGGGAAAACTTAATGGCTACACCTTC. V gene TRBV7-9 combines with J gene TRBJ1-2, with TRBD1 matching 7 bases. Germline V gene data show CDR1 as SEHNR and CDR2 as FQNEAQ (reference sequence). With 5 bases clipped from V and 6 bases from J, the junction kept 12 bases outside the gene matches. The CDR3 sequence is 15 residues long. Full variable domain (remainder filled in from reference TRBV7-9 and TRBJ1-2): DTGVSQNPRHKITKRGQNVTFRCDPISEHNRLYWYRQTLGQGPEFLTYFQNEAQLEKSRLLSDRFSAERPKGSFSTLEIQRTEQGDSAMYLCASSEHRGKLNGYTFGSGTRLTVV.